Below are 8 T cell receptor beta chains sequenced from a single sample in a study of untreated major depressive disorder. Sequenced by immunoSEQ multiplex PCR; TCRdb stores in-frame clones only, minus some. The sample carries under 15,000 clones, just over 90% recorded once. General study points: CD4+ T cells from depressed patients used TRBV05-01 (Vbeta 5.1) more often than controls.

These receptors' antigens are unknown. The sample consisted of CD4+ T cells from PBMCs. Receptors were obtained from a woman in her twenties or thirties with major depressive disorder.

The gene calls are TRBV30 and TRBJ2-5, with a possible D match to TRBD1 (6 bases). Germline CDR1 reads GTSNPN; CDR2 reads SVGIG (reference sequence). Deletions cut 1 base from V and 13 bases from J, with 13 bases between. This CDR3 comprises 11 residues. CDR3 DNA: TGTGCCTGGAGTGACAGGGTGATATGGTACTTC. Translated: CAWSDRVIWYF.

This chain uses TRBV7-2 with TRBJ2-1; D is unresolved. Germline assignment: CDR1 SGHTA and CDR2 FQGNSA. V dropped 1 base and J dropped 6 bases, with 10 bases sitting between them. The CDR3 sequence is 14 residues long. In nucleotides, the CDR3 is TGTGCCAGCAGCTTAGTAACCACCTTCAATGAGCAGTTCTTC. It codes for CASSLVTTFNEQFF.

The rearrangement links TRBV5-8 to TRBJ1-2; 9 bases align to TRBD1. Germline CDR1 is SGHTS and CDR2 is YDEGEE. The CDR3 spans 15 residues. J lost 4 bases, V lost 1 base, and 5 bases had no gene match. The CDR3 DNA reads TGTGCCAGCAGCTTGTCCGGGACAGGGCCCTATGGCTACACCTTC. Protein sequence: CASSLSGTGPYGYTF.

V gene TRBV29-1 combines with J gene TRBJ2-5; D is uncertain. The CDR3 runs 10 residues. The V gene's germline CDR1 is SQVTM and CDR2 ANQGSEA. Deletions cut 7 bases from V and 5 bases from J, with 8 bases between. CDR3 protein: CSGYGETQYF. The CDR3 DNA is TGCAGCGGATACGGGGAGACCCAGTACTTC.

This clone appeared once. The chain couples TRBV12-5 to TRBJ1-4; 9 bases are a match to TRBD1. Germline V CDR1 and CDR2: LGHNT, FRNRAP. CDR3 length equals 16 residues. V lost 5 bases, J lost 7 bases, and 11 bases stayed unmatched. CDR3 bases: TGTGCTAGTGGTCCAGGCGACAGGGGGTCGAGTGAAAAACTGTTTTTT. This translates into CASGPGDRGSSEKLFF. The full variable domain, rest sourced from reference TRBV12-5 and TRBJ1-4, is DARVTQTPRHKVTEMGQEVTMRCQPILGHNTVFWYRQTMMQGLELLAYFRNRAPLDDSGMPKDRFSAEMPDATLATLKIQPSEPRDSAVYFCASGPGDRGSSEKLFFGSGTQLSVL.

This chain uses TRBV29-1 with TRBJ2-7; 7 bases map to TRBD1. After removal of 4 bases from V and 6 bases from J, the junction contained 12 bases not matched to a gene. The CDR3 is made up of 14 amino acids. The germline gives CDR1 SQVTM, CDR2 ANQGSEA. The CDR3 here is CSVVGRQGVREQYF. The CDR3 nucleotides are TGCAGCGTTGTAGGGCGGCAGGGGGTGCGCGAGCAGTACTTC.

The rearrangement links TRBV2 to TRBJ2-6; D unclear. The V gene lost 5 bases and the J gene lost 2 bases, with 10 bases spanning the gap. There are 15 residues in the CDR3. The germline V gene encodes CDR1 SNHLY and CDR2 FYNNEI. The CDR3 loop reads CASSPRATGANVLTF. CDR3 nucleotides: TGTGCCAGCAGTCCAAGAGCGACTGGGGCCAACGTCCTGACTTTC.

The chain is built from TRBV30 and TRBJ2-5; TRBD1 agrees at 8 bases. The junction had 8 bases not matched to a gene; V was cut back by 0 bases and J by 5 bases. Germline CDR1 reads GTSNPN; CDR2 reads SVGIG (reference sequence). The CDR3 spans 15 residues. CDR3 residues: CAWSVARGRSETQYF. The CDR3 coding sequence is TGTGCCTGGAGTGTAGCCAGGGGGCGATCGGAGACCCAGTACTTC. Supplemented by reference TRBV30 and TRBJ2-5, the full variable domain reads SQTIHQWPATLVQPVGSPLSLECTVEGTSNPNLYWYRQAAGRGLQLLFYSVGIGQISSEVPQNLSASRPQDRQFILSSKKLLLSDSGFYLCAWSVARGRSETQYFGPGTRLLVL.